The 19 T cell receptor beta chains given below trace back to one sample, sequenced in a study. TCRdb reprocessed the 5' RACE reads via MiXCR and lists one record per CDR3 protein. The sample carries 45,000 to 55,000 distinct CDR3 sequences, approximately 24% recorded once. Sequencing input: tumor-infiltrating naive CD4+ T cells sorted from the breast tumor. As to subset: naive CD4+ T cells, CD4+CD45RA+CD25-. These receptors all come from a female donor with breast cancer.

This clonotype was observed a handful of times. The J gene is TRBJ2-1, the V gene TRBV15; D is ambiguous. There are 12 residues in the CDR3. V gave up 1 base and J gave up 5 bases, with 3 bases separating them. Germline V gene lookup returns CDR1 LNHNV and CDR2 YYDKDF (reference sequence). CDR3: CATSRVNNEQFF. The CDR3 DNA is TGTGCCACCAGCAGAGTAAACAATGAGCAGTTCTTC. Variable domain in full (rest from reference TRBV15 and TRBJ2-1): DAMVIQNPRYQVTQFGKPVTLSCSQTLNHNVMYWYQQKSSQAPKLLFHYYDKDFNNEADTPDNFQSRRPNTSFCFLDIRSPGLGDTAMYLCATSRVNNEQFFGPGTRLTVL.

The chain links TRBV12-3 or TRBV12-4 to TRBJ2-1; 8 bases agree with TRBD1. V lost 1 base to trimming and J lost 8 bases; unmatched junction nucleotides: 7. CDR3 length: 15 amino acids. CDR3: CASSLVQGATDEQFF. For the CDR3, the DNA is TGTGCCAGCAGTTTAGTCCAGGGGGCTACGGATGAGCAGTTCTTC.

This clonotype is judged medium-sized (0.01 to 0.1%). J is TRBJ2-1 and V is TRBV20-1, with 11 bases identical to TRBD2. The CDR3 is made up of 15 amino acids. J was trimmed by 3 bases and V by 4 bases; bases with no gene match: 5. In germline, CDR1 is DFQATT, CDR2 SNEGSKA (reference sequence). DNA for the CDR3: TGCAGTGCTAAAACCGGGACTAGCGGCTACAATGAGCAGTTCTTC. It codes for CSAKTGTSGYNEQFF.

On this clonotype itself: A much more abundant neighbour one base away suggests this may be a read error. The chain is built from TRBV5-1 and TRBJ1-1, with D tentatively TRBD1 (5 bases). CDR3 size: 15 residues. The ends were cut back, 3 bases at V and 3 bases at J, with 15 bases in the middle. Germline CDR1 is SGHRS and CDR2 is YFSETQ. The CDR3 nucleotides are TGCGCCAGCAGCTCCGGTGAGGGGAGAGACACTGAAGCTTTCTTT. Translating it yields CASSSGEGRDTEAFF.

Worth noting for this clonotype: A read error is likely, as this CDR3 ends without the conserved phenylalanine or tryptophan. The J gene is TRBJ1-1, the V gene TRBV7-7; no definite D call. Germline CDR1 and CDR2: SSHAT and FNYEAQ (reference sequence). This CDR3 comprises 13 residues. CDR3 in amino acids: CASSLHSNTEAFS. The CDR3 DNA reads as TGTGCTAGCAGCTTGCATTCCAACACTGAAGCTTTCTCT.

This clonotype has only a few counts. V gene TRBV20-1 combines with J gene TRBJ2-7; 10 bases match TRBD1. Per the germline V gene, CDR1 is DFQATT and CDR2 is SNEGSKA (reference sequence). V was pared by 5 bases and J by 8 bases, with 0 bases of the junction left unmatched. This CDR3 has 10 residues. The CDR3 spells CSADRGQQYF. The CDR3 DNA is TGCAGTGCTGACAGGGGGCAGCAGTACTTC.

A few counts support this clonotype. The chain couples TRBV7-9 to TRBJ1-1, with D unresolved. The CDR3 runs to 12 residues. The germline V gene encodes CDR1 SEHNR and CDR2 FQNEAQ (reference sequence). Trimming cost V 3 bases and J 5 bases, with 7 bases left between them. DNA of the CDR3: TGTGCCAGCAGCTTTGCGGGGACTGAAGCTTTCTTT. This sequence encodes CASSFAGTEAFF.

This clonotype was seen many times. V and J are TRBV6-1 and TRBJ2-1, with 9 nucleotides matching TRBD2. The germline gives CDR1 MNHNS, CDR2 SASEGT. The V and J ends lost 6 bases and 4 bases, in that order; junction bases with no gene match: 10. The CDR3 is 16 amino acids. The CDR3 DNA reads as TGTGCCAGCAGAGAAAGGGGGCGGGAGGGTTACAATGAGCAGTTCTTC. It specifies CASRERGREGYNEQFF.

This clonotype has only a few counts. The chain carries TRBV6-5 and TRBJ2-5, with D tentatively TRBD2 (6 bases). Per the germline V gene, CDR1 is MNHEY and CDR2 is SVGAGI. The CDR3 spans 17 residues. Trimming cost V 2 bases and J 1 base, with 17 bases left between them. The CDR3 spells CASSYRDFDQPQETQYF. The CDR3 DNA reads TGTGCCAGCAGTTACCGGGACTTCGATCAGCCCCAAGAGACCCAGTACTTC.

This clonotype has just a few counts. The CDR3 region is CSVCIWGLNEQYF. CDR3 DNA: TGCAGCGTTTGCATTTGGGGGCTAAACGAGCAGTACTTC. This chain joins TRBV29-1 and TRBJ2-7; tentatively, D is TRBD1 (6 bases). Germline CDR1 is SQVTM and CDR2 is ANQGSEA. The CDR3 runs to 13 residues. Trimming removed 5 bases from V and 5 bases from J, with 16 bases in between.

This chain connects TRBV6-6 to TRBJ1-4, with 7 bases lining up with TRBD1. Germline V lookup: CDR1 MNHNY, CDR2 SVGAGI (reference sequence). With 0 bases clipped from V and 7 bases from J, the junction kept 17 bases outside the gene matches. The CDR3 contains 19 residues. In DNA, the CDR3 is TGTGCCAGCAGTTACTCGGAGCAAGGGAAGGGGGCGCCAGGTGAAAAACTGTTTTTT. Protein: CASSYSEQGKGAPGEKLFF.

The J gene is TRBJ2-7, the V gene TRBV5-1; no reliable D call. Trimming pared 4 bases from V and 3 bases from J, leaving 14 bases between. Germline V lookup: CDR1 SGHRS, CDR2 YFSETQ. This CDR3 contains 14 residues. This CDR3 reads CASSQTTTGYEQYF. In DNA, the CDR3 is TGCGCCAGCAGCCAAACCACAACCGGCTACGAGCAGTACTTC.

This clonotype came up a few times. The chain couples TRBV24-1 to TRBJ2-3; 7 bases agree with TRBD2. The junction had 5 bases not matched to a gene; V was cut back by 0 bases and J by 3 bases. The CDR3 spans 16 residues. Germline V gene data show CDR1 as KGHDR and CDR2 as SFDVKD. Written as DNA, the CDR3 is TGTGCCACCAGTGATTTGGGCGGGAGTGCAACAGATACGCAGTATTTT. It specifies CATSDLGGSATDTQYF.

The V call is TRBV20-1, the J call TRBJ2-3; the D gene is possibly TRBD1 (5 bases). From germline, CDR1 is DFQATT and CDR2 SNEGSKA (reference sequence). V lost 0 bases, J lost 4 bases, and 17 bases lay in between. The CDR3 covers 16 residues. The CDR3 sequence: CSARDLPGFSADTQYF. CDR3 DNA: TGCAGTGCTAGAGATCTCCCAGGGTTTTCCGCAGATACGCAGTATTTT.

The CDR3 spells CSVLGQSNTGELFF. The CDR3 nucleotides read TGCAGCGTCCTTGGACAGTCGAACACCGGGGAGCTGTTTTTT. This rearrangement joins TRBV29-1 to TRBJ2-2; possibly TRBD1 for D (6 bases). Germline V CDR1 and CDR2: SQVTM, ANQGSEA. This CDR3 region has 14 residues. The V and J ends lost 6 bases and 0 bases respectively, with 11 bases between them.

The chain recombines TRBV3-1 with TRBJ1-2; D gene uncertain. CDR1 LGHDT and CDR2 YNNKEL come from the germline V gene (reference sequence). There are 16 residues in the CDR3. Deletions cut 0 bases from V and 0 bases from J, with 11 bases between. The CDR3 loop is CASSQEALGANYGYTF. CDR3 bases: TGTGCCAGCAGCCAAGAAGCCCTTGGGGCTAACTATGGCTACACCTTC.

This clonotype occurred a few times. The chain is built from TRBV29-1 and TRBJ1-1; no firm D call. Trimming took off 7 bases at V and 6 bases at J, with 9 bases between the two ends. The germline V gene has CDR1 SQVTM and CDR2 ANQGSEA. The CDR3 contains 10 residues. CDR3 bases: TGCAGCGGAGGGTCCTCTGAAGCTTTCTTT. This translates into CSGGSSEAFF.

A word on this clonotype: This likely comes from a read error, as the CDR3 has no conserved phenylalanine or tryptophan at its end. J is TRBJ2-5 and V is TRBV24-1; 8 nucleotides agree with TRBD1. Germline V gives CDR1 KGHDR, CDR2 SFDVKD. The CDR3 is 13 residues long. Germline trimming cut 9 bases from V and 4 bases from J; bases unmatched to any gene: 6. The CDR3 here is CATRGRGRETQYL. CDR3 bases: TGTGCCACCCGAGGCAGGGGGCGAGAGACCCAGTACCTC.

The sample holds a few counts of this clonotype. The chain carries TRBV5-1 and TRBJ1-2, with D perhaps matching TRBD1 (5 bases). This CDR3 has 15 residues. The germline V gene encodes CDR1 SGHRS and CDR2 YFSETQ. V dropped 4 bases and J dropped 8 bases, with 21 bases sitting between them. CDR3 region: CASSRDVDRGLGYTF. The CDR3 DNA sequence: TGCGCCAGCAGCCGCGATGTCGACAGAGGTCTCGGCTACACCTTC.